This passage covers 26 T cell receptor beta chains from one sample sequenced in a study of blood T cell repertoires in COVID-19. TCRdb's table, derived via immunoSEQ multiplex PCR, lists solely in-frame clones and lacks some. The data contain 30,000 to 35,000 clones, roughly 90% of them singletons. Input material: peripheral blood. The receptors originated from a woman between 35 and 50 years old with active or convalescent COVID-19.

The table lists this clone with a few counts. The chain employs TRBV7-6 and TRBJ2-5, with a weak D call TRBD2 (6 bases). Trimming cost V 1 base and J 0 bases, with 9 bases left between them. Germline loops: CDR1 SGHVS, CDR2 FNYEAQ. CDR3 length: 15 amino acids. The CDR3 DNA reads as TGTGCCAGCAGCTTAGATCGGGACTACCAAGAGACCCAGTACTTC. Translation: CASSLDRDYQETQYF.

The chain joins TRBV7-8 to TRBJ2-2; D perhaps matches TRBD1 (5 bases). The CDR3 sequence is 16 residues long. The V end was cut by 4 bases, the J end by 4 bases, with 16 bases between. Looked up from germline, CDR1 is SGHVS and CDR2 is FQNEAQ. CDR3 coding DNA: TGTGCCAGCAGCTACCAAAGGGGTACCCCCACCGGGGAGCTGTTTTTT. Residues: CASSYQRGTPTGELFF.

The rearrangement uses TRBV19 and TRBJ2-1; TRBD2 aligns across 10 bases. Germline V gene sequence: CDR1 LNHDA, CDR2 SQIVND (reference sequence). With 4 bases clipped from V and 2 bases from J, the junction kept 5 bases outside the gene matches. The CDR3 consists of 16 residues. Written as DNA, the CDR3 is TGTGCCAGTAGTAGGGTAGCGGGGGGTACCTACAATGAGCAGTTCTTC. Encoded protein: CASSRVAGGTYNEQFF.

The CDR3 nucleotides read TGTGCCAGCAGTCGCAGACAGGGACCCTACGAGCAGTACTTC. This sequence encodes CASSRRQGPYEQYF. The rearrangement uses TRBV6-2 or TRBV6-3 and TRBJ2-7; 7 bases agree with TRBD1. Germline trimming cut 5 bases from V and 2 bases from J; bases unmatched to any gene: 6. Per germline, CDR1 MNHEY and CDR2 SVGEGT. The CDR3 totals 14 residues.

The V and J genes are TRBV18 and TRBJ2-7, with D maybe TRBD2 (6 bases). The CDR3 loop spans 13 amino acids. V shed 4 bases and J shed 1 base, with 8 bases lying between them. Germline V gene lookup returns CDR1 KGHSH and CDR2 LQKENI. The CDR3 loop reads CASSRGTSYEQYF. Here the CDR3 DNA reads TGTGCCAGCTCACGCGGGACGTCCTACGAGCAGTACTTC.

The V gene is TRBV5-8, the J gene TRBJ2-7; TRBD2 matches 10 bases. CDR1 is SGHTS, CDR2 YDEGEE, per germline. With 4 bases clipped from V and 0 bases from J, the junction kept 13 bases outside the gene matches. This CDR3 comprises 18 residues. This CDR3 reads CASSHRLRTSGDSYEQYF. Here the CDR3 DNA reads TGTGCCAGCAGCCACCGACTTCGGACTAGCGGTGACTCCTACGAGCAGTACTTC.

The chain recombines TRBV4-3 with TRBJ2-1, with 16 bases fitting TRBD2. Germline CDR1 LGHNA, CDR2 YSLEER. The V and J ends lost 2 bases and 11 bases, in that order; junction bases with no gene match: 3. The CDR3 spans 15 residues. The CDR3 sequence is CASSQPGLAGGKQFF. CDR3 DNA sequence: TGCGCCAGCAGCCAACCGGGACTAGCGGGGGGGAAGCAGTTCTTC.

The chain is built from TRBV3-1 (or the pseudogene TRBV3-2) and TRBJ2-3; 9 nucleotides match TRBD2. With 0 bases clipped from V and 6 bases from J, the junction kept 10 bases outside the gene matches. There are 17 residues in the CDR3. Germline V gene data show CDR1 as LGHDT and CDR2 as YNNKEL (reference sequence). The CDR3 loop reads CASSQDRASGIRDTQYF. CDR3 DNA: TGTGCCAGCAGCCAAGATAGGGCTAGCGGGATTCGCGATACGCAGTATTTT.

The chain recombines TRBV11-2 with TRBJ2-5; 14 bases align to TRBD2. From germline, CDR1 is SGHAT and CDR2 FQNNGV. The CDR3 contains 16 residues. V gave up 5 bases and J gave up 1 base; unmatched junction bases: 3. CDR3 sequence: CASSPGTSGSQETQYF. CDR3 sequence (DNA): TGTGCCAGCAGCCCAGGGACTAGCGGGAGCCAAGAGACCCAGTACTTC. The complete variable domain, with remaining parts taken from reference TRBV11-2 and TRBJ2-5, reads EAGVAQSPRYKIIEKRQSVAFWCNPISGHATLYWYQQILGQGPKLLIQFQNNGVVDDSQLPKDRFSAERLKGVDSTLKIQPAKLEDSAVYLCASSPGTSGSQETQYFGPGTRLLVL.

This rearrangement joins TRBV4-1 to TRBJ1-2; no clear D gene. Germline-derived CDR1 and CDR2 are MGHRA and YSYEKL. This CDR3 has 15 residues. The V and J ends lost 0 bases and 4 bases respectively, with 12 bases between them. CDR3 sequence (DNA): TGCGCCAGCAGCCAAGAAGGACTAAGTAGCTATGGCTACACCTTC. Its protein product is CASSQEGLSSYGYTF.

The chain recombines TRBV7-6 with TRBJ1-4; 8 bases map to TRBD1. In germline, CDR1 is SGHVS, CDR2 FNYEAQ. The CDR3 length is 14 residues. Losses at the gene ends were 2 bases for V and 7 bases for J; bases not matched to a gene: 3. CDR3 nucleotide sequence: TGTGCCAGCAGCTTATACACAGGGGGTGAAAAACTGTTTTTT. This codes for CASSLYTGGEKLFF.

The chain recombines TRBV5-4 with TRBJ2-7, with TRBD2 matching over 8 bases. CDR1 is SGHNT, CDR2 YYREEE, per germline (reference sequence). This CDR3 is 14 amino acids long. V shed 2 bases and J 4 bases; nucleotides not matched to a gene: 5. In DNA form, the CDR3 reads TGTGCCAGCAGCTTCTCGTCGGGAGGGTACGAGCAGTACTTC. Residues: CASSFSSGGYEQYF. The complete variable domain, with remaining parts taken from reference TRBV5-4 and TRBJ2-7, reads ETGVTQSPTHLIKTRGQQVTLRCSSQSGHNTVSWYQQALGQGPQFIFQYYREEENGRGNFPPRFSGLQFPNYSSELNVNALELDDSALYLCASSFSSGGYEQYFGPGTRLTVT.

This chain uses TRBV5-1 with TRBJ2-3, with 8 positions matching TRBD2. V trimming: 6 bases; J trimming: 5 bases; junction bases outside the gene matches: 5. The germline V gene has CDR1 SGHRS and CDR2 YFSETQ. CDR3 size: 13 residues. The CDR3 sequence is CASKRGGQDTQYF. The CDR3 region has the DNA TGCGCCAGCAAACGGGGGGGCCAAGATACGCAGTATTTT.

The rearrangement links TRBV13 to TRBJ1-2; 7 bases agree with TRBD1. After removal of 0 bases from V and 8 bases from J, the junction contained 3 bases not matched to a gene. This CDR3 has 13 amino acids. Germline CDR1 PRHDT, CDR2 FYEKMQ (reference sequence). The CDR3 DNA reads TGTGCCAGCAGCTTAGGAGGGGGCGGAGGCTACACCTTC. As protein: CASSLGGGGGYTF.

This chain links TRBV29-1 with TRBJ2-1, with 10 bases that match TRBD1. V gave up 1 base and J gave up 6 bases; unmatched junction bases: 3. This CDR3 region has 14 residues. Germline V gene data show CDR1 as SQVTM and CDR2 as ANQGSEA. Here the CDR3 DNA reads TGCAGCGTTGAAGGACAGGGGGCCACCAATGAGCAGTTCTTC. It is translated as CSVEGQGATNEQFF.

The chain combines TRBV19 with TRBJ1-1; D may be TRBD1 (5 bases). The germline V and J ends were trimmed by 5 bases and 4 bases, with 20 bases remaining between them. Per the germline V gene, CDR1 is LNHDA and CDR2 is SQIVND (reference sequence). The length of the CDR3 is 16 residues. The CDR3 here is CASSVTVDTGGTEAFF. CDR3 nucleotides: TGTGCCAGTAGTGTTACCGTTGACACGGGGGGCACTGAAGCTTTCTTT.

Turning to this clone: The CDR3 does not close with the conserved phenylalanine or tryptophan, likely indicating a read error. The CDR3 bases are TGTGCCAGCAGCTTGGGGGCGCTCGAGCAGTACTTA. Translating gives CASSLGALEQYL. The V gene is TRBV5-4, the J gene TRBJ2-7; D is undetermined. Germline CDR1 and CDR2: SGHNT and YYREEE (reference sequence). Trimming took off 0 bases at V and 6 bases at J, with 7 bases between the two ends. This CDR3 comprises 12 residues.

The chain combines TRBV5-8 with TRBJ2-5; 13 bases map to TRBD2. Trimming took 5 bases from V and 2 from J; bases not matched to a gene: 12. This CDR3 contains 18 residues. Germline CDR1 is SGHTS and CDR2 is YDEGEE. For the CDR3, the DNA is TGTGCCAGCAGGCACTCGGGACTAGCGGGGCCCTCTCAAGAGACCCAGTACTTC. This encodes CASRHSGLAGPSQETQYF.

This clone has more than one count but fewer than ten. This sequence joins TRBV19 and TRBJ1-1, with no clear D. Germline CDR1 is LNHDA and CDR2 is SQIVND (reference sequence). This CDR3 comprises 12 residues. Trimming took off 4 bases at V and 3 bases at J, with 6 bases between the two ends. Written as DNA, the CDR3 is TGTGCCAGTAGTAACCGGGACACTGAAGCTTTCTTT. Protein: CASSNRDTEAFF.

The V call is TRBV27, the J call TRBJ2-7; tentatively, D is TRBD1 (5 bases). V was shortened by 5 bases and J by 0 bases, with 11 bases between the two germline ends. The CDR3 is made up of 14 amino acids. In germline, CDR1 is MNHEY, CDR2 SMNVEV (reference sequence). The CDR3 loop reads CASSDRETSYEQYF. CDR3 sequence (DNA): TGTGCCAGCAGTGACAGAGAAACCTCCTACGAGCAGTACTTC.

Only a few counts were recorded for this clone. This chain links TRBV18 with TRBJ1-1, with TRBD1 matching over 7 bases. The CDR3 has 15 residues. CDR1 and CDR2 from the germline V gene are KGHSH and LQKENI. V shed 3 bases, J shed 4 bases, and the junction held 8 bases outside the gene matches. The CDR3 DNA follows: TGTGCCAGCTCACCCCAGAGTGCAGGGGGCACTGAAGCTTTCTTT. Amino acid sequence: CASSPQSAGGTEAFF.

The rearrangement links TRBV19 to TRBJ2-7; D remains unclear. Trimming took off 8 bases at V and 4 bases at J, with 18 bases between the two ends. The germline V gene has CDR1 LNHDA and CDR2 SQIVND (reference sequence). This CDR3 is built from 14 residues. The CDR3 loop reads CASSIDFTRYEQYF. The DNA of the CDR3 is TGTGCCAGTTCCATAGATTTTACCCGATACGAGCAGTACTTC.

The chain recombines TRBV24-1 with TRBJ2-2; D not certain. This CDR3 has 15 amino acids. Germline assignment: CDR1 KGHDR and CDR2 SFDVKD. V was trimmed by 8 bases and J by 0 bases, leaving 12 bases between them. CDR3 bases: TGTGCCACCATGGCCGGGTTACCGAACACCGGGGAGCTGTTTTTT. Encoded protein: CATMAGLPNTGELFF.

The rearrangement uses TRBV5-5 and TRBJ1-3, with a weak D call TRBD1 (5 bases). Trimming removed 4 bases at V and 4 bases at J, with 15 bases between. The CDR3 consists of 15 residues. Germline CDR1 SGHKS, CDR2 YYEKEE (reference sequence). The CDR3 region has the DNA TGTGCCAGCAGCGACCAGCCCAGGGTAGGAAACACCATATATTTT. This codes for CASSDQPRVGNTIYF.

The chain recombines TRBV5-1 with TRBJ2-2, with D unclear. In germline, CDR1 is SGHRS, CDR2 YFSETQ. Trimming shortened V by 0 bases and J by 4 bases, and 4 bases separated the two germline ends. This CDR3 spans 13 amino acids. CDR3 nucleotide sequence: TGCGCCAGCAGCTTGGTTAGCACCGGGGAGCTGTTTTTT. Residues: CASSLVSTGELFF.

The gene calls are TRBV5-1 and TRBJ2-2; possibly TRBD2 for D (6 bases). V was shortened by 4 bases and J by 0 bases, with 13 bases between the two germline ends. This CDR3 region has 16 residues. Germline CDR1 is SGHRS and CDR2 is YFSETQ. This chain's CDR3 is CASSRAGLTNTGELFF. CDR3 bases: TGCGCCAGCAGCCGCGCGGGACTCACGAACACCGGGGAGCTGTTTTTT.